The following is a TCR beta chain sequence with its context. Antigen specificity is unknown. The V end lost 7 bases, the J end lost 0 bases, and 12 bases lay between the germline ends. The CDR3 extends over 15 amino acids. Germline V gene data show CDR1 as LNHDA and CDR2 as SQIVND (reference sequence). The table came from immunoSEQ multiplex PCR; TCRdb's copy has only in-frame clones and leaves some out. The data contain approximately 150,000 clones, more than 70% of them singletons. The data derive from a study of T cell responses to AZD1222 COVID-19 vaccine. Study as a whole: Second-dose intervals near 4 or 12 weeks were combined. Study results and caveats: A rise in Spike-specific TCR breadth and depth followed two AZD1222 doses. Only a handful of AZD1222 recipients, roughly 6 in all, had baseline seropositivity. Epitopes outside B.1.351 and B.1.1.7 mutated regions reportedly drew nearly half of spike TCRs.

The input for sequencing was peripheral blood, taken on day 0 of AZD1222 vaccination. The sequence derives from an adult in good health. The V and J genes are TRBV19 and TRBJ1-4; the D is unclear. CDR3: CASKRVGATNEKLFF. CDR3 nucleotide sequence: TGTGCCAGTAAGAGAGTAGGAGCAACTAATGAAAAACTGTTTTTT.